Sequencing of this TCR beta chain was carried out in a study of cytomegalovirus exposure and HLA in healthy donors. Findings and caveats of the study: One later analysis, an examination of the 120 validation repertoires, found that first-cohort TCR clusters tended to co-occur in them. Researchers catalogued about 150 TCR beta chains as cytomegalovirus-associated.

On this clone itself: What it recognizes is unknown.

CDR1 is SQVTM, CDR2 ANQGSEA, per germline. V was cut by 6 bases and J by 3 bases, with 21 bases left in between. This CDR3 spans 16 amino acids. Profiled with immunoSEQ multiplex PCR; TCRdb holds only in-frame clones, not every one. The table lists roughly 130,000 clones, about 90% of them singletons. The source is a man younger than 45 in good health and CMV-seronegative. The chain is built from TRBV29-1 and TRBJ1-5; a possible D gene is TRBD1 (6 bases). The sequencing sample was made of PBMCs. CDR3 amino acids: CSVGASVGGPNQPQHF. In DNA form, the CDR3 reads TGCAGCGTGGGTGCCTCCGTGGGGGGGCCCAATCAGCCCCAGCATTTT.